The next 13 T cell receptor beta chains were all read from a single sample in a study of blood T cell repertoires in COVID-19. The assay was immunoSEQ multiplex PCR, and TCRdb's table has in-frame clones only and misses some. The sample holds 120,000 or so clones; 85% are singletons and the top ten take 6.6%. Sequencing was carried out using peripheral blood. These receptors originate from a man older than 75 with active or convalescent COVID-19.

The chain combines TRBV18 with TRBJ1-3; no clear D. The germline gives CDR1 KGHSH, CDR2 LQKENI. This CDR3 has 17 amino acids. Trimming shortened V by 3 bases and J by 0 bases, and 15 bases separated the two germline ends. The CDR3 DNA sequence: TGTGCCAGCTCACCGCGTTCAGGTTCGAGCTCTGGAAACACCATATATTTT. This codes for CASSPRSGSSSGNTIYF.

In its sample, this clone was seen once. The chain uses TRBV2 and TRBJ2-4; maybe TRBD1 (6 bases). The CDR3 runs 16 residues. Trimming pared 7 bases from V and 1 base from J, leaving 17 bases between. CDR1 and CDR2 from the germline V gene are SNHLY and FYNNEI. CDR3: CASNPHTGIAKNIQYF. Here the CDR3 DNA reads TGTGCCAGCAATCCTCATACAGGGATCGCCAAAAACATTCAGTACTTC.

The chain combines TRBV7-9 with TRBJ2-3, with 9 bases identical to TRBD2. Per the germline V gene, CDR1 is SEHNR and CDR2 is FQNEAQ (reference sequence). CDR3 length equals 15 residues. V shed 4 bases and J 4 bases; nucleotides not matched to a gene: 6. Here the CDR3 reads CASSSGLAQADTQYF. CDR3 DNA sequence: TGTGCCAGCAGCTCGGGACTAGCTCAGGCAGATACGCAGTATTTT.

The V and J genes are TRBV7-2 and TRBJ1-1, with D possibly TRBD1 on 5 matching bases. Per germline, CDR1 SGHTA and CDR2 FQGNSA. V was trimmed by 1 base and J by 8 bases, leaving 11 bases between them. The CDR3 sequence is 13 residues long. In nucleotides, the CDR3 is TGTGCCAGCAGCTTAGGGGCGGGGCGAGAAGCTTTCTTT. The encoded protein is CASSLGAGREAFF.

This chain uses TRBV14 with TRBJ1-6; possible D gene TRBD1, 6 bases. CDR3 length equals 13 residues. Germline V gene lookup returns CDR1 SGHDN and CDR2 FVKESK. V gave up 8 bases and J gave up 4 bases, with 9 bases separating them. CDR3 residues: CASQQGYNSPLHF. The CDR3 nucleotides read TGTGCCAGCCAACAGGGTTATAATTCACCCCTCCACTTT.

This clone is a singleton in its sample. The chain joins TRBV5-1 to TRBJ1-1, with 9 positions matching TRBD1. The CDR3 sequence is 16 residues long. The V and J ends lost 3 bases and 8 bases, in that order; junction bases with no gene match: 14. Germline values: CDR1 SGHRS, CDR2 YFSETQ. CDR3 amino acids: CASSSLTSRGQGEAFF. The CDR3 DNA is TGCGCCAGCAGCTCGCTTACTTCTCGGGGACAGGGCGAAGCTTTCTTT.

The chain employs TRBV7-2 and TRBJ1-3; 7 positions match TRBD1. The CDR3 extends over 16 amino acids. Looked up from germline, CDR1 is SGHTA and CDR2 is FQGNSA. Trimming at V came to 1 base and at J to 3 bases, leaving 6 bases not matched to a gene. DNA for the CDR3: TGTGCCAGCAGCTTAGTTGGGACAGAATTTGGAAACACCATATATTTT. This encodes CASSLVGTEFGNTIYF.

This clone was observed a few times. The rearrangement links TRBV3-1 (or the pseudogene TRBV3-2) to TRBJ1-4; the match to TRBD1 covers 9 bases. With 4 bases clipped from V and 7 bases from J, the junction kept 13 bases outside the gene matches. CDR3 length equals 17 residues. The germline V gene has CDR1 LGHDT and CDR2 YNNKEL (reference sequence). As DNA, the CDR3 is TGTGCCAGCAGCCTCACTCCGGGACAGGGACGTGGTGAAAAACTGTTTTTT. It is translated as CASSLTPGQGRGEKLFF.

The rearrangement links TRBV6-5 to TRBJ2-7; 7 bases fit TRBD1. V lost 2 bases, J lost 6 bases, and 1 base stayed unmatched. The CDR3 contains 12 residues. Germline CDR1 is MNHEY and CDR2 is SVGAGI. In DNA form, the CDR3 reads TGTGCCAGCAGTTACGACAGGGCCGAGCAGTACTTC. Amino acids: CASSYDRAEQYF.

The genes are TRBV6-5 and TRBJ2-7, with TRBD2 identical over 12 bases. The CDR3 loop spans 15 amino acids. Losses at the gene ends were 2 bases for V and 7 bases for J; bases not matched to a gene: 6. CDR1 is MNHEY, CDR2 SVGAGI, per germline. The CDR3 DNA reads TGTGCCAGCAGTTACATGCCTAGCGGGAGGGGAGAGCAGTACTTC. This codes for CASSYMPSGRGEQYF.

This clone was observed a handful of times. The chain carries TRBV19 and TRBJ2-7; 8 nucleotides align to TRBD1. Trimming at V came to 5 bases and at J to 3 bases, leaving 9 bases not matched to a gene. CDR3 length: 15 residues. In germline, CDR1 is LNHDA, CDR2 SQIVND (reference sequence). The CDR3 bases are TGTGCCAGTAGTCTGGACGGGACAGGAGGCTACGAGCAGTACTTC. Translated, it gives CASSLDGTGGYEQYF.

The rearrangement links TRBV27 to TRBJ2-6, with TRBD1 matching over 7 bases. The ends lost 4 bases at V and 2 bases at J; junction bases unmatched: 14. Per germline, CDR1 MNHEY and CDR2 SMNVEV (reference sequence). The CDR3 is 19 residues long. CDR3 residues: CASSYIGMTGTPGANVLTF. CDR3 nucleotide sequence: TGTGCCAGCAGTTATATCGGGATGACAGGGACCCCTGGGGCCAACGTCCTGACTTTC.

This clone was recorded only once. The V call is TRBV19, the J call TRBJ1-3; D unresolved. V was pared by 0 bases and J by 3 bases, with 6 bases between. The germline V gene encodes CDR1 LNHDA and CDR2 SQIVND (reference sequence). CDR3 size: 14 residues. The chain's CDR3 is CASSIETLGNTIYF. The CDR3 DNA sequence: TGTGCCAGTAGTATAGAGACTCTTGGAAACACCATATATTTT.